Given below is one TCR beta chain in context. The CDR3 loop spans 14 amino acids. Trimming cost V 10 bases and J 7 bases, with 19 bases left between them. The germline V gene has CDR1 MNHNY and CDR2 SVGAGI (reference sequence). The sample belongs to a study of blood T cell repertoires in COVID-19. On the study more broadly: COVID-19 samples collected from the United States, Italy and Spain covered acute and convalescent phases.

In the source study's methods: Amplification from reference gene primers served as the basis for estimated nucleated cell counts. TCRdb's copy holds only in-frame clones and misses some; the assay was immunoSEQ multiplex PCR. V, J and clone size were drawn from that table, and D and trimming were deduced from the DNA. The data contain around 77,000 clones, more than 65% of them singletons. The origin of this receptor is an elderly woman with active or convalescent COVID-19. The chain is built from TRBV6-6 and TRBJ1-4; tentative D call: TRBD1 (6 bases). Sequenced: peripheral blood. This CDR3 reads CAIRPTGVSEKLFF. DNA for the CDR3: TGTGCCATACGACCGACAGGAGTGAGTGAAAAACTGTTTTTT.